The clone carrying this T cell receptor beta chain was detected a few times. TCRdb fed the 5' RACE reads into MiXCR, producing one record per CDR3 protein. The sample has 200,000 to 250,000 distinct CDR3 sequences; about 10% are singletons. The CDR3 sequence is 13 residues long. V was cut by 1 base and J by 5 bases, with 5 bases left in between. Germline loops: CDR1 MGHRA, CDR2 YSYEKL. The entry originates in a study of CD8 T cells in ankylosing spondylitis. This sequence was found in a male donor with ankylosing spondylitis or in good health (not recorded which). Sequencing was carried out using blood, either unsorted or a sorted T cell fraction (not recorded which). The V call is TRBV4-1, the J call TRBJ1-4; D remains ambiguous. CDR3 DNA: TGCGCCAGCAGCCAAGTTCCCAATGAAAAACTGTTTTTT. This sequence encodes CASSQVPNEKLFF.